The 27 T cell receptor beta chains reported below all come from one sample, sequenced in a study of Ad26.COV2.S vaccination and SARS-CoV-2 variants. Treatment defined: roughly 19 received Ad26.COV2.S at low or high dose, single or two shots; 5 received placebo; per-sample allocation not given. At day 63 after the first vaccine or placebo injection, samples were drawn. Generated by immunoSEQ multiplex PCR, the TCRdb table keeps only in-frame clones and is missing some. The profile shows 350,000 to 600,000 clones, roughly nine tenths of them singletons. The material sequenced was peripheral blood, taken in a trial of Ad26.COV2.S vaccine versus placebo. These receptors all stem from a person aged 18 to 65 who received the Ad26.COV2.S COVID-19 vaccine or a placebo.

The chain links TRBV6-5 to TRBJ1-2; 7 nucleotides line up with TRBD1. Trimming at V came to 5 bases and at J to 4 bases, leaving 10 bases not matched to a gene. The CDR3 is 15 residues long. In germline, CDR1 is MNHEY, CDR2 SVGAGI. The CDR3 loop reads CASSQPRQGRYGYTF. CDR3 DNA: TGTGCCAGCAGTCAACCGCGACAGGGACGCTATGGCTACACCTTC.

This clone was detected only once. CDR3 region: CASSLRGAGRLYNEQFF. As DNA, the CDR3 is TGTGCCAGCAGCTTACGAGGCGCGGGGAGGCTCTACAATGAGCAGTTCTTC. The rearrangement uses TRBV7-2 and TRBJ2-1; D is perhaps TRBD2 (6 bases). V was shortened by 2 bases and J by 3 bases, with 17 bases between the two germline ends. CDR3 length: 17 residues. From germline, CDR1 is SGHTA and CDR2 FQGNSA.

This clone was seen a few times. The rearrangement links TRBV3-1 (or the pseudogene TRBV3-2) to TRBJ2-1; either TRBD1 or TRBD2 may fit D (5 bases each). Germline V lookup: CDR1 LGHDT, CDR2 YNNKEL (reference sequence). The CDR3 spans 14 residues. Trimming removed 6 bases at V and 8 bases at J, with 17 bases between. CDR3 sequence reads: CASRRDGFGYEQFF. The CDR3 coding sequence is TGTGCCAGCAGAAGGGACGGATTTGGTTATGAGCAGTTCTTC.

This clone was observed once. This chain links TRBV5-4 with TRBJ1-4; TRBD1 is a possible D gene (6 bases). Trimming pared 4 bases from V and 3 bases from J, leaving 13 bases between. The germline CDR1 and CDR2 sequences are SGHNT and YYREEE (reference sequence). There are 15 residues in the CDR3. The CDR3 here is CASSTYRVANEKLFF. As DNA, the CDR3 is TGTGCCAGCAGCACTTACAGGGTGGCTAATGAAAAACTGTTTTTT. Drawing the rest from reference TRBV5-4 and TRBJ1-4, the complete variable domain is ETGVTQSPTHLIKTRGQQVTLRCSSQSGHNTVSWYQQALGQGPQFIFQYYREEENGRGNFPPRFSGLQFPNYSSELNVNALELDDSALYLCASSTYRVANEKLFFGSGTQLSVL.

The chain joins TRBV7-2 to TRBJ2-2, with D maybe TRBD2 (6 bases). The V and J ends lost 2 bases and 4 bases respectively, with 14 bases between them. CDR3 length: 16 amino acids. Germline-derived CDR1 and CDR2 are SGHTA and FQGNSA. The CDR3 sequence: CASSLWRLGTTGELFF. The DNA of the CDR3 is TGTGCCAGCAGCTTATGGAGACTAGGGACCACCGGGGAGCTGTTTTTT.

This chain connects TRBV24-1 to TRBJ2-1; TRBD2 matches 9 bases. There are 15 residues in the CDR3. The V segment lost 5 bases and the J segment 8 bases; nucleotides outside the gene matches: 9. Germline V gives CDR1 KGHDR, CDR2 SFDVKD. The CDR3, as DNA: TGTGCCACCAGTGTAGGCGGGACTAGCCTGGATGAGCAGTTCTTC. Translation: CATSVGGTSLDEQFF.

The chain recombines TRBV4-2 with TRBJ1-1; D unresolved. The CDR3 length is 15 residues. CDR1 and CDR2 (germline): LGHNA, YNFKEQ. V was shortened by 4 bases and J by 8 bases, with 20 bases between the two germline ends. The CDR3 DNA is TGTGCCAGCAGCCCGGTTGGCAATCCCTTGGGGGAAGCTTTCTTT. It encodes CASSPVGNPLGEAFF.

This clone was seen more than once but under ten times. Within the sample, other DNA sequences also encode this same CDR3. The J gene is TRBJ1-2, the V gene TRBV6-5; D is unresolved. Germline V gene sequence: CDR1 MNHEY, CDR2 SVGAGI. Trimming took off 4 bases at V and 5 bases at J, with 8 bases between the two ends. The CDR3 extends over 12 amino acids. The CDR3 protein is CASSLSGYGYTF. CDR3 DNA sequence: TGTGCCAGCAGTTTATCTGGGTATGGCTACACCTTC.

V is TRBV27 and J is TRBJ1-2, with 10 nucleotides matching TRBD1. Germline V gene data show CDR1 as MNHEY and CDR2 as SMNVEV (reference sequence). V dropped 5 bases and J dropped 8; count of bases not matched to a gene: 20. This CDR3 is 18 amino acids long. The CDR3 is CASSPDGGTGARVQGYTF. The CDR3 region has the DNA TGTGCCAGCAGTCCAGATGGAGGGACAGGGGCTCGAGTACAGGGCTACACCTTC.

This chain connects TRBV2 to TRBJ2-3; tentative D call: TRBD2 (6 bases). Trimming cost V 0 bases and J 4 bases, with 14 bases left between them. CDR3 length: 16 residues. Germline V gene lookup returns CDR1 SNHLY and CDR2 FYNNEI. CDR3 residues: CASSEAGLASADTQYF. Written as DNA, the CDR3 is TGTGCCAGCAGTGAAGCGGGGCTAGCGAGCGCAGATACGCAGTATTTT.

The chain couples TRBV10-2 to TRBJ2-3, with TRBD2 matching over 8 bases. Germline CDR1 WSHSY, CDR2 SAAADI. Trimming took 4 bases from V and 2 from J; bases not matched to a gene: 14. The length of the CDR3 is 18 residues. CDR3 bases: TGCGCCAGCAGTGGCTACGGGGGGGGCTCCAGGACCACAGATACGCAGTATTTT. Amino acids: CASSGYGGGSRTTDTQYF.

In nucleotides, the CDR3 is TGTGCCATCAGACACAGTTCCGTTTCCTACGAGCAGTACTTC. Its translation: CAIRHSSVSYEQYF. V is TRBV10-3 and J is TRBJ2-7; D is ambiguous. The CDR3 is 14 amino acids. V lost 6 bases and J 1 base, leaving 13 bases between the germline ends. Germline CDR1 and CDR2: ENHRY and SYGVKD.

The chain is built from TRBV29-1 and TRBJ1-1; 7 positions agree with TRBD1. The V gene end was trimmed by 7 bases and the J gene end by 4 bases; junction bases not matched to a gene: 6. Germline V gene sequence: CDR1 SQVTM, CDR2 ANQGSEA. This CDR3 spans 12 amino acids. The CDR3 DNA is TGCAGCGCCCACAGGGGTTTCACTGAAGCTTTCTTT. This encodes CSAHRGFTEAFF.

The table lists this clone with a few counts. This sequence joins TRBV6-1 and TRBJ1-5; D remains unclear. V lost 1 base and J 4 bases, leaving 5 bases between the germline ends. Germline values: CDR1 MNHNS, CDR2 SASEGT. This CDR3 contains 13 residues. CDR3 nucleotides: TGTGCCAGCAGTGAAGTAGAGAATCAGCCCCAGCATTTT. Its translation: CASSEVENQPQHF.

The chain is built from TRBV6-2 or TRBV6-3 and TRBJ2-2; 13 bases map to TRBD2. Germline V gene sequence: CDR1 MNHEY, CDR2 SVGEGT. The CDR3 covers 16 residues. Trimming at V came to 6 bases and at J to 10 bases, leaving 11 bases not matched to a gene. DNA for the CDR3: TGTGCCAGCAGCCAAACTAGCGGGGGGGCCCTTGAGGAGCTGTTTTTT. This codes for CASSQTSGGALEELFF.

The J gene is TRBJ1-2, the V gene TRBV3-1 (or the pseudogene TRBV3-2), with D possibly being TRBD1 (6 bases). This CDR3 spans 13 amino acids. Trimming removed 4 bases at V and 3 bases at J, with 9 bases between. The germline V gene has CDR1 LGHDT and CDR2 YNNKEL (reference sequence). CDR3 residues: CASSLYRDYGYTF. DNA for the CDR3: TGTGCCAGCAGCCTATACAGGGACTATGGCTACACCTTC.

The genes are TRBV18 and TRBJ2-1, with 15 bases aligning to TRBD2. V lost 0 bases to trimming and J lost 7 bases; unmatched junction nucleotides: 4. The CDR3 covers 17 residues. Germline V gene sequence: CDR1 KGHSH, CDR2 LQKENI. CDR3 nucleotides: TGTGCCAGCTCACCACCTGGACTAGCGGGAGGGCTGAATGAGCAGTTCTTC. Its protein is CASSPPGLAGGLNEQFF. Full variable domain (missing parts from reference TRBV18 and TRBJ2-1): NAGVMQNPRHLVRRRGQEARLRCSPMKGHSHVYWYRQLPEEGLKFMVYLQKENIIDESGMPKERFSAEFPKEGPSILRIQQVVRGDSAAYFCASSPPGLAGGLNEQFFGPGTRLTVL.

Only a few counts were recorded for this clone. The chain links TRBV19 to TRBJ2-1; 7 positions agree with TRBD2. The length of the CDR3 is 14 residues. After removal of 5 bases from V and 10 bases from J, the junction contained 11 bases not matched to a gene. CDR1 is LNHDA, CDR2 SQIVND, per germline (reference sequence). The CDR3 bases are TGTGCCAGTAGTTCGGCGGGAGAAAGGGAGGAGCAGTTCTTC. Protein: CASSSAGEREEQFF.

This CDR3 reads CAISVLGYEQYF. The DNA of the CDR3 is TGTGCCATCAGTGTCTTGGGATACGAGCAGTACTTC. The rearrangement joins TRBV10-3 to TRBJ2-7; D gene ambiguous. Germline V gene lookup returns CDR1 ENHRY and CDR2 SYGVKD. Deletions cut 4 bases from V and 4 bases from J, with 8 bases between. The CDR3 is 12 amino acids.

The chain employs TRBV5-1 and TRBJ1-6; D gene unclear. The CDR3 contains 15 residues. Trimming removed 0 bases from V and 7 bases from J, with 11 bases in between. From germline, CDR1 is SGHRS and CDR2 YFSETQ. Written as DNA, the CDR3 is TGCGCCAGCAGCTTGGCTCCAGCAAAAAATTCACCCCTCCACTTT. It is translated as CASSLAPAKNSPLHF. The full variable domain, completed using reference TRBV5-1 and TRBJ1-6, is KAGVTQTPRYLIKTRGQQVTLSCSPISGHRSVSWYQQTPGQGLQFLFEYFSETQRNKGNFPGRFSGRQFSNSRSEMNVSTLELGDSALYLCASSLAPAKNSPLHFGNGTRLTVT.

V gene TRBV28 combines with J gene TRBJ1-6; 8 bases map to TRBD1. Germline loops: CDR1 MDHEN, CDR2 SYDVKM. Trimming at V came to 6 bases and at J to 9 bases, leaving 13 bases not matched to a gene. This CDR3 contains 16 residues. DNA of the CDR3: TGTGCCAGCAGCCGATCGGACAGGGATTGGGGTTCACCCCTCCACTTT. It specifies CASSRSDRDWGSPLHF.

The J gene is TRBJ2-1, the V gene TRBV5-1, with D maybe TRBD2 (5 bases). Trimming shortened V by 0 bases and J by 0 bases, and 10 bases separated the two germline ends. CDR1 and CDR2 (germline): SGHRS, YFSETQ. The CDR3 spans 16 residues. CDR3 sequence (DNA): TGCGCCAGCAGCTTGGTGGTGGGAGTCTCCTACAATGAGCAGTTCTTC. It is translated as CASSLVVGVSYNEQFF. Variable domain in full (rest from reference TRBV5-1 and TRBJ2-1): KAGVTQTPRYLIKTRGQQVTLSCSPISGHRSVSWYQQTPGQGLQFLFEYFSETQRNKGNFPGRFSGRQFSNSRSEMNVSTLELGDSALYLCASSLVVGVSYNEQFFGPGTRLTVL.

This sequence joins TRBV10-1 and TRBJ2-1, with 11 positions matching TRBD1. CDR3 size: 15 residues. Germline values: CDR1 WNHNN, CDR2 SYGVQD (reference sequence). V lost 4 bases and J lost 6; bases outside the gene matches: 5. The CDR3 sequence is CASSAPGQGGNEQFF. The CDR3 bases are TGCGCCAGCAGTGCCCCGGGACAGGGGGGCAATGAGCAGTTCTTC.

Only one count was recorded for this clone. CDR3 region: CASSPPVARSYEQYF. The CDR3 nucleotides read TGTGCCAGCTCACCCCCCGTGGCGCGATCCTACGAGCAGTACTTC. This rearrangement joins TRBV18 to TRBJ2-7; D ambiguous. The CDR3 has 15 residues. Germline CDR1 and CDR2: KGHSH and LQKENI. Trimming removed 3 bases from V and 1 base from J, with 13 bases in between. The full variable domain, rest sourced from reference TRBV18 and TRBJ2-7, is NAGVMQNPRHLVRRRGQEARLRCSPMKGHSHVYWYRQLPEEGLKFMVYLQKENIIDESGMPKERFSAEFPKEGPSILRIQQVVRGDSAAYFCASSPPVARSYEQYFGPGTRLTVT.

V gene TRBV11-2 combines with J gene TRBJ2-7, with 8 bases lining up with TRBD1. V was pared by 4 bases and J by 7 bases, with 12 bases of the junction left unmatched. The CDR3 contains 15 residues. From germline, CDR1 is SGHAT and CDR2 FQNNGV. The CDR3 protein is CASSSAGQGGSEQYF. In DNA, the CDR3 is TGTGCCAGCAGCTCTGCCGGACAGGGTGGGAGTGAGCAGTACTTC.

The chain joins TRBV5-5 to TRBJ1-2; 8 bases match TRBD1. The germline V gene encodes CDR1 SGHKS and CDR2 YYEKEE (reference sequence). V lost 2 bases and J lost 4; bases outside the gene matches: 7. The CDR3 length is 15 residues. DNA for the CDR3: TGTGCCAGCAGCTTTATGGGGGGACAGGCCTATGGCTACACCTTC. Protein product: CASSFMGGQAYGYTF. The full variable domain, completed using reference TRBV5-5 and TRBJ1-2, is DAGVTQSPTHLIKTRGQQVTLRCSPISGHKSVSWYQQVLGQGPQFIFQYYEKEERGRGNFPDRFSARQFPNYSSELNVNALLLGDSALYLCASSFMGGQAYGYTFGSGTRLTVV.

In DNA, the CDR3 is TGTGCCACCAGTGATTTTGGTAAGGGACTAGCGGGAGGAAAGGACTACAATGAGCAGTTCTTC. This translates into CATSDFGKGLAGGKDYNEQFF. V is TRBV24-1 and J is TRBJ2-1; 15 bases agree with TRBD2. Trimming took 1 base from V and 3 from J; bases not matched to a gene: 12. Per germline, CDR1 KGHDR and CDR2 SFDVKD. CDR3 length equals 21 residues.